The 29 T cell receptor beta chains below all came from one sample that was sequenced in a study of blood T cell repertoires in COVID-19. TCRdb's copy holds only in-frame clones and misses some; the assay was immunoSEQ multiplex PCR. Of roughly 290,000 clones listed, about 89% were seen once; the top ten hold about 0.8%. Sequencing was performed on peripheral blood. These receptors came from a man aged 30 to 45 with acute or convalescent COVID-19.

There are a few counts of this clone. The genes are TRBV19 and TRBJ2-2; D is possibly TRBD1 (6 bases). V was pared by 6 bases and J by 0 bases, with 20 bases between. Germline-derived CDR1 and CDR2 are LNHDA and SQIVND (reference sequence). CDR3 length equals 18 residues. CDR3 DNA: TGTGCCAGTAGGACACCTCCTAGACAGGTCTCGAACACCGGGGAGCTGTTTTTT. It yields the protein CASRTPPRQVSNTGELFF.

The chain is built from TRBV14 and TRBJ2-7; D is uncertain. This CDR3 is 13 amino acids long. CDR1 is SGHDN, CDR2 FVKESK, per germline. The V gene lost 8 bases and the J gene lost 0 bases, with 11 bases spanning the gap. DNA of the CDR3: TGTGCCAGCCGGAGCACCTCCTCCTACGAGCAGTACTTC. Translated, it gives CASRSTSSYEQYF.

The chain joins TRBV9 to TRBJ2-2; 9 bases are a match to TRBD1. The V gene's germline CDR1 is SGDLS and CDR2 YYNGEE. V dropped 0 bases and J dropped 6; count of bases not matched to a gene: 9. This CDR3 is built from 17 residues. CDR3 nucleotides: TGTGCCAGCAGCGTAGCTGGGACAGGGAGGTATGCCGGGGAGCTGTTTTTT. It translates to CASSVAGTGRYAGELFF.

CDR3 coding DNA: TGCGCCAGCAGCGGGCAGGGGGCCGAGACCCAGTACTTC. Amino acids: CASSGQGAETQYF. The chain links TRBV5-1 to TRBJ2-5; 8 positions match TRBD1. V was clipped by 4 bases and J by 5 bases; unmatched bases: 4. The CDR3 covers 13 residues. Germline CDR1 reads SGHRS; CDR2 reads YFSETQ.

The chain combines TRBV9 with TRBJ2-2; maybe TRBD2 (5 bases). Deletions cut 4 bases from V and 2 bases from J, with 15 bases between. The CDR3 runs to 16 residues. Per germline, CDR1 SGDLS and CDR2 YYNGEE. The CDR3 loop is CASSSRLGSNTGELFF. The CDR3 DNA is TGTGCCAGCAGCTCGAGGCTAGGGAGCAACACCGGGGAGCTGTTTTTT.

This clone was found once. The V call is TRBV6-5, the J call TRBJ2-5; D call uncertain. The CDR3 is 14 amino acids. The germline gives CDR1 MNHEY, CDR2 SVGAGI. Trimming cost V 0 bases and J 5 bases, with 10 bases left between them. Written as DNA, the CDR3 is TGTGCCAGCAGTTACTCGAGGAGTTCGGAGACCCAGTACTTC. It specifies CASSYSRSSETQYF.

To note about this clone: Other DNA sequences in the same sample also yield this CDR3. The rearrangement links TRBV9 to TRBJ2-4, with D perhaps matching TRBD2 (5 bases). Germline V gene data show CDR1 as SGDLS and CDR2 as YYNGEE. V was cut by 0 bases and J by 8 bases, with 12 bases left in between. CDR3 length: 14 residues. The CDR3 DNA follows: TGTGCCAGCAGCGTAGGCCTAGCCGGGGACATTCAGTACTTC. This sequence encodes CASSVGLAGDIQYF.

The V call is TRBV5-5, the J call TRBJ2-1; D is perhaps TRBD2 (6 bases). The CDR3 is 14 amino acids. V was trimmed by 2 bases and J by 10 bases, leaving 16 bases between them. Germline V gives CDR1 SGHKS, CDR2 YYEKEE (reference sequence). The CDR3 bases are TGTGCCAGCAGCTTCTGGGACTCCGTTTACGAGCAGTTCTTC. Protein sequence: CASSFWDSVYEQFF.

CDR3 residues: CALNREMNTEAFF. CDR3 DNA: TGTGCCTTAAACAGGGAGATGAACACTGAAGCTTTCTTT. The rearrangement links TRBV30 to TRBJ1-1, with D perhaps TRBD1 (6 bases). The V gene's germline CDR1 is GTSNPN and CDR2 SVGIG (reference sequence). There are 13 residues in the CDR3. V gave up 7 bases and J gave up 0 bases, with 12 bases separating them.

This chain connects TRBV5-6 to TRBJ1-6, with D unresolved. The CDR3 is made up of 14 amino acids. Germline V gene sequence: CDR1 SGHDT, CDR2 YYEEEE. The ends were cut back, 5 bases at V and 6 bases at J, with 12 bases in the middle. For the CDR3, the DNA is TGTGCCAGCAGAAAGACAACTTCTAATTCACCCCTCCACTTT. Translating it yields CASRKTTSNSPLHF.

The V and J genes are TRBV2 and TRBJ2-5, with no clear D. Trimming cost V 7 bases and J 2 bases, with 5 bases left between them. This CDR3 is 11 amino acids long. Germline V gives CDR1 SNHLY, CDR2 FYNNEI. CDR3 coding DNA: TGTGCCAGCATGTCACAAGAGACCCAGTACTTC. This translates into CASMSQETQYF. The variable domain in full, with the rest retrieved from reference TRBV2 and TRBJ2-5, is EPEVTQTPSHQVTQMGQEVILRCVPISNHLYFYWYRQILGQKVEFLVSFYNNEISEKSEIFDDQFSVERPDGSNFTLKIRSTKLEDSAMYFCASMSQETQYFGPGTRLLVL.

This clone was seen just once. The chain couples TRBV11-2 to TRBJ2-7; 10 bases are shared with TRBD1. Germline lookup yields CDR1 SGHAT and CDR2 FQNNGV. V trimming: 3 bases; J trimming: 4 bases; junction bases outside the gene matches: 6. The CDR3 loop spans 15 amino acids. DNA for the CDR3: TGTGCCAGCAGCTTCGGACAGGGGGAGGGGTACGAGCAGTACTTC. It is translated as CASSFGQGEGYEQYF.

The chain has TRBV28 and TRBJ1-5; no clear D gene. V lost 0 bases and J 4 bases, leaving 13 bases between the germline ends. The CDR3 totals 16 residues. Germline CDR1 and CDR2: MDHEN and SYDVKM. The CDR3 region is CASSLWQPLANQPQHF. The CDR3, as DNA: TGTGCCAGCAGTTTATGGCAGCCCTTAGCAAATCAGCCCCAGCATTTT.

The chain has TRBV5-1 and TRBJ2-5; 10 bases are shared with TRBD2. CDR3 length: 15 amino acids. V shed 2 bases, J shed 0 bases, and the junction held 1 base outside the gene matches. Germline values: CDR1 SGHRS, CDR2 YFSETQ. The CDR3 spells CASSFLAGDQETQYF. Here the CDR3 DNA reads TGCGCCAGCAGCTTCCTAGCGGGGGACCAAGAGACCCAGTACTTC.

The genes are TRBV2 and TRBJ2-7; 10 bases agree with TRBD1. Trimming removed 7 bases from V and 2 bases from J; junction bases left unmatched: 11. Per germline, CDR1 SNHLY and CDR2 FYNNEI. The CDR3 runs to 16 residues. This CDR3 is CASIPGGTGVPYEQYF. The CDR3, as DNA: TGTGCCAGCATACCTGGGGGGACAGGGGTCCCCTACGAGCAGTACTTC.

The V call is TRBV28, the J call TRBJ1-2; 7 bases align to TRBD1. The CDR3 spans 14 residues. V shed 3 bases and J 8 bases; nucleotides not matched to a gene: 9. Germline V CDR1 and CDR2: MDHEN, SYDVKM. For the CDR3, the DNA is TGTGCCAGCAGTTTTGTAGGGGGCATAAGAGGCTACACCTTC. Translation gives CASSFVGGIRGYTF.

With respect to this clone: At one end, the junction sequence differs from germline, possibly due to a read error. J is TRBJ1-2 and V is TRBV28; D remains unclear. This CDR3 region has 12 residues. Germline assignment: CDR1 MDHEN and CDR2 SYDVKM. The DNA of the CDR3 is TGTGCCAGCAGTACGGGATTGGACTCCGGAGACTTC. Residues: CASSTGLDSGDF.

This clone was counted once. J is TRBJ2-5 and V is TRBV5-1, with D possibly TRBD1 on 6 matching bases. The CDR3 sequence is 14 residues long. Germline V lookup: CDR1 SGHRS, CDR2 YFSETQ. V was shortened by 4 bases and J by 2 bases, with 12 bases between the two germline ends. Here the CDR3 reads CASSPDRWQETQYF. The CDR3 DNA follows: TGCGCCAGCAGCCCAGACAGGTGGCAAGAGACCCAGTACTTC.

The rearrangement joins TRBV19 to TRBJ1-6, with 8 bases lining up with TRBD1. The CDR3 extends over 13 amino acids. The germline V gene encodes CDR1 LNHDA and CDR2 SQIVND (reference sequence). V dropped 7 bases and J dropped 8; count of bases not matched to a gene: 4. CDR3 DNA sequence: TGTGCCAGTAAGGAACAGGGGGATTCACCCCTCCACTTT. Amino acid sequence: CASKEQGDSPLHF.

This clone was recorded a few times. The chain couples TRBV7-9 to TRBJ1-1; D unclear. Germline V gene data show CDR1 as SEHNR and CDR2 as FQNEAQ (reference sequence). The CDR3 loop spans 15 amino acids. V lost 0 bases and J 1 base, leaving 9 bases between the germline ends. CDR3 nucleotides: TGTGCCAGCAGCTTAGCGCAACACCCGAACACTGAAGCTTTCTTT. Protein sequence: CASSLAQHPNTEAFF.

Here the CDR3 reads CASSRTPRLAGTSTDTQYF. CDR3 coding DNA: TGTGCCAGCAGTCGGACACCCCGACTAGCGGGCACTAGCACAGATACGCAGTATTTT. The chain couples TRBV27 to TRBJ2-3, with 10 nucleotides matching TRBD2. CDR3 size: 19 residues. Germline V gene data show CDR1 as MNHEY and CDR2 as SMNVEV (reference sequence). Trimming cost V 5 bases and J 0 bases; bases outside gene matches: 14.

As to this clone: Compared with germline, one end of the junction differs, possibly owing to a read error. The chain recombines TRBV24-1 with TRBJ2-1; 8 nucleotides agree with TRBD2. CDR3 length: 15 amino acids. Germline values: CDR1 KGHDR, CDR2 SFDVKD. The CDR3 reads CAASDFGGRRNEQFF. CDR3 coding DNA: TGTGCCGCCAGTGATTTTGGCGGGAGGAGGAATGAGCAGTTCTTC.

Remarks on this clone: This sample also contains other DNA sequences that code for the same CDR3. The chain is built from TRBV12-3 or TRBV12-4 and TRBJ1-2, with no clear D. The V gene lost 1 base and the J gene lost 2 bases, with 5 bases spanning the gap. This CDR3 contains 13 residues. CDR3 nucleotide sequence: TGTGCCAGCAGTTTAGGCGGAAACTATGGCTACACCTTC. Protein product: CASSLGGNYGYTF.

The chain links TRBV19 to TRBJ1-4, with a weak D call TRBD1 (5 bases). Germline CDR1 LNHDA, CDR2 SQIVND (reference sequence). V was trimmed by 6 bases and J by 0 bases, leaving 14 bases between them. This CDR3 has 16 amino acids. CDR3 sequence reads: CASRRRATSTNEKLFF. DNA for the CDR3: TGTGCCAGTAGGCGCAGGGCAACCTCAACTAATGAAAAACTGTTTTTT.

The chain carries TRBV10-3 and TRBJ2-7; TRBD2 agrees at 7 bases. The CDR3 covers 13 residues. In germline, CDR1 is ENHRY, CDR2 SYGVKD. The V segment lost 7 bases and the J segment 2 bases; nucleotides outside the gene matches: 5. CDR3 amino acids: CAIKKRDTYEQYF. CDR3 nucleotides: TGTGCCATCAAAAAGCGGGATACCTACGAGCAGTACTTC.

This chain links TRBV21-1 with TRBJ2-2; the D segment call TRBD2 is taken from the table without a DNA check. TRBV21-1 is given as a pseudogene. CDR3 length equals 17 residues. The DNA for the CDR3 is TGTGCCAGCAGCAAAGTTCCCCTAGCGGGAGGGACCGGGGAGCTGTTTTTT. Protein: CASSKVPLAGGTGELFF.

The chain is built from TRBV7-8 and TRBJ2-1, with TRBD2 matching 7 bases. The CDR3 covers 14 residues. The V and J ends lost 5 bases and 7 bases, in that order; junction bases with no gene match: 8. Germline CDR1 and CDR2: SGHVS and FQNEAQ. CDR3 coding DNA: TGTGCCAGCAGCGGACGGACTAGGGTGAATGAGCAGTTCTTC. Protein product: CASSGRTRVNEQFF.

The chain employs TRBV2 and TRBJ1-6; D not certain. The CDR3 length is 13 residues. The germline V gene encodes CDR1 SNHLY and CDR2 FYNNEI. Trimming removed 3 bases from V and 7 bases from J, with 7 bases in between. The chain's CDR3 is CASSDLSNSPLHF. CDR3 bases: TGTGCCAGCAGTGATCTCTCGAATTCACCCCTCCACTTT. The variable domain in full, with the rest retrieved from reference TRBV2 and TRBJ1-6, is EPEVTQTPSHQVTQMGQEVILRCVPISNHLYFYWYRQILGQKVEFLVSFYNNEISEKSEIFDDQFSVERPDGSNFTLKIRSTKLEDSAMYFCASSDLSNSPLHFGNGTRLTVT.

This chain uses TRBV9 with TRBJ1-2, with 9 bases lining up with TRBD1. V was pared by 0 bases and J by 6 bases, with 12 bases of the junction left unmatched. CDR1 SGDLS and CDR2 YYNGEE come from the germline V gene. The CDR3 is made up of 17 amino acids. The CDR3 coding sequence is TGTGCCAGCAGCGTAGTAGGGGACAGGGCCTTCGGGAATGGCTACACCTTC. Translation: CASSVVGDRAFGNGYTF. The full variable domain, completed using reference TRBV9 and TRBJ1-2, is DSGVTQTPKHLITATGQRVTLRCSPRSGDLSVYWYQQSLDQGLQFLIQYYNGEERAKGNILERFSAQQFPDLHSELNLSSLELGDSALYFCASSVVGDRAFGNGYTFGSGTRLTVV.